The sequence of this TCR beta chain was determined in a study of cytomegalovirus exposure and HLA in healthy donors. Overall study results and limits: Prediction of most subjects' HLA-A and HLA-B alleles by TCR beta sequences was reportedly accurate.

The PCR ran on 60 Vbeta and 13 Jbeta primers. Original methodology: About 11 million of about 80 million unique TCR beta chains were shared, per a later count. Assay used: immunoSEQ multiplex PCR; TCRdb lists only in-frame clones, some missing. V, J and clone size reflect that table, while D and trimming were determined from the DNA. The top ten hold approximately 4.3% of the sample, which has about 130,000 clones, about 82% seen once. The CDR3 runs 16 residues. The V gene's germline CDR1 is SEHNR and CDR2 FQNEAQ (reference sequence). V shed 3 bases and J 3 bases; nucleotides not matched to a gene: 5. To note about this clone: Its specificity is not known.

Although they were nominally healthy when sampled, donors likely had unrecorded immune exposures. Material for sequencing was PBMCs. This chain joins TRBV7-9 and TRBJ2-6; 7 bases line up with TRBD1. The sequence was obtained from a man aged 25-40 years in good health. CDR3 coding DNA: TGTGCCAGCAGCTTCCAAACAGGGGATGGGGCCAACGTCCTGACTTTC. It codes for CASSFQTGDGANVLTF.